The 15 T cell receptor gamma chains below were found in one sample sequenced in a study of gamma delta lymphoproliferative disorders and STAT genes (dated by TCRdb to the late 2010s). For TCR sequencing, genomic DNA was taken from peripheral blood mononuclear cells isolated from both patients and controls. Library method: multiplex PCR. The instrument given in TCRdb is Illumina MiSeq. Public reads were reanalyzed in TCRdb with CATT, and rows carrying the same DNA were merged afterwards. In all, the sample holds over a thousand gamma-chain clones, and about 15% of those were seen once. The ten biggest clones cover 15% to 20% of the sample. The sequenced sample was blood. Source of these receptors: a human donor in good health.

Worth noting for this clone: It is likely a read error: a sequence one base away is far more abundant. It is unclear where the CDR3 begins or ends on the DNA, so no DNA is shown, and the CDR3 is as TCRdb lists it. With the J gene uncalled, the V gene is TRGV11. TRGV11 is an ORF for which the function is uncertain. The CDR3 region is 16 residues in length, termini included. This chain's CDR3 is CTTVPAGLGTYYKKLF.

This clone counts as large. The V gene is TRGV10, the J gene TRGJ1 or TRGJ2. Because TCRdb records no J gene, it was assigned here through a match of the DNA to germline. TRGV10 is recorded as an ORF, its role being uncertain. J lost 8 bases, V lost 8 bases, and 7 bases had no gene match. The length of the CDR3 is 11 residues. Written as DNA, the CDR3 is TGTGCTGCGTGGGATGTAGATAAGAAACTCTTT. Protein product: CAAWDVDKKLF.

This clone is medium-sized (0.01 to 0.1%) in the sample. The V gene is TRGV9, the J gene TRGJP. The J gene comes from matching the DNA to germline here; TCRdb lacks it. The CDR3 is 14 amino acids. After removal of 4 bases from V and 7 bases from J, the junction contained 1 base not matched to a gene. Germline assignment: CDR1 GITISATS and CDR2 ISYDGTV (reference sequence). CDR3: CALWDELGKKIKVF. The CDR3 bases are TGTGCCTTGTGGGATGAGTTGGGCAAAAAAATCAAGGTATTT.

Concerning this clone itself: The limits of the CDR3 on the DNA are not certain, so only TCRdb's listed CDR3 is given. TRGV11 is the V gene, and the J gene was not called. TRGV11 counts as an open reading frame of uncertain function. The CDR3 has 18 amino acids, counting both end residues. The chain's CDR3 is CTTVPAGLGRYTDYKKLF.

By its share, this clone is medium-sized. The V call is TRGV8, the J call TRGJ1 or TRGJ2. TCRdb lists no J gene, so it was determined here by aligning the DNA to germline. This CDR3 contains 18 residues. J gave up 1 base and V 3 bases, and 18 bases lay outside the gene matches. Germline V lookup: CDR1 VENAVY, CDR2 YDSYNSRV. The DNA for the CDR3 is TGTGCCACCTGGGATGGCATGCCACCCCCCCAAAATTATTATAAGAAACTCTTT. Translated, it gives CATWDGMPPPQNYYKKLF.

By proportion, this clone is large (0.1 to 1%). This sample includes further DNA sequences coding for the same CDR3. In DNA form, the CDR3 reads TGTGCCACCTGGGACGGCCCTTCGGGACTCTTT. Translating it yields CATWDGPSGLF. The V gene is TRGV2; the J gene was not called. The CDR3 extends over 11 amino acids. Germline V gene sequence: CDR1 EGSNGY, CDR2 YDSYNSKV.

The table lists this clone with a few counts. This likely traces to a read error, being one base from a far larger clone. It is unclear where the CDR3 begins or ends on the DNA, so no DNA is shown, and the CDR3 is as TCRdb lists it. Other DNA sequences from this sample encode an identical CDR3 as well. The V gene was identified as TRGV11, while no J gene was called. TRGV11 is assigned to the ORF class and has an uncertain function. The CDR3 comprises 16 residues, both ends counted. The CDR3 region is CTTVPAGLGTYYKKLF.

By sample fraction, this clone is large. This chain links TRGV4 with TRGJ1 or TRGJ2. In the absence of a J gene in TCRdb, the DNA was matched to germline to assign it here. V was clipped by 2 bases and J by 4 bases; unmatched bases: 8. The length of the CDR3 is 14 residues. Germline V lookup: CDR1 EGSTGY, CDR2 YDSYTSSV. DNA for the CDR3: TGTGCCACCTGGGATGAGGAAAAATATTATAAGAAACTCTTT. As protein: CATWDEEKYYKKLF.

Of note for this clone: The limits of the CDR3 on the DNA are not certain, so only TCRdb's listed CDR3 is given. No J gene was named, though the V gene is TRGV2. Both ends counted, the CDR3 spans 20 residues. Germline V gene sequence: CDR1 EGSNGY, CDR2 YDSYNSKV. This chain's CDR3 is CATWDGSAIIRNSLAVEQHF.

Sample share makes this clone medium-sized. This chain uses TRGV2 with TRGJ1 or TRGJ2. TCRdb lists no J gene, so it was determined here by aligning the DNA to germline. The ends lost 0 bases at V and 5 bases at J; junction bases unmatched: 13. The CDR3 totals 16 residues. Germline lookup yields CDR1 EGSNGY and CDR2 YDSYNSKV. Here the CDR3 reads CATWDGLNLMDYKKLF. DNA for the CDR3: TGTGCCACCTGGGACGGGCTTAACTTGATGGATTATAAGAAACTCTTT.

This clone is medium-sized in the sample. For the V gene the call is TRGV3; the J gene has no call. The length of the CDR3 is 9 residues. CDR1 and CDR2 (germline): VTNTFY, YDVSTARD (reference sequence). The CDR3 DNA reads TGTGCCACCTGGCCTAGGATACTCTTT. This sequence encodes CATWPRILF.

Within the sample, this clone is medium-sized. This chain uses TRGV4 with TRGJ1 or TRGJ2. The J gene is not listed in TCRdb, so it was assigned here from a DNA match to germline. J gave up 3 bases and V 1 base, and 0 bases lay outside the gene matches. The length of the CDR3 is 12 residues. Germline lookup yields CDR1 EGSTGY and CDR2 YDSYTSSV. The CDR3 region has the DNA TGTGCCACCTGGGATGGTTATTATAAGAAACTCTTT. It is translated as CATWDGYYKKLF.

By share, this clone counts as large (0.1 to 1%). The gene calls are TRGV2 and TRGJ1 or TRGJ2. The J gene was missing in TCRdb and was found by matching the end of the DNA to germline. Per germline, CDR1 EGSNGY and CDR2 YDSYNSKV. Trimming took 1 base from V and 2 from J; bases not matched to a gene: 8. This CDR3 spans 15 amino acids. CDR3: CATWDGPWDYYKKLF. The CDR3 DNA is TGTGCCACCTGGGACGGTCCCTGGGATTATTATAAGAAACTCTTT.

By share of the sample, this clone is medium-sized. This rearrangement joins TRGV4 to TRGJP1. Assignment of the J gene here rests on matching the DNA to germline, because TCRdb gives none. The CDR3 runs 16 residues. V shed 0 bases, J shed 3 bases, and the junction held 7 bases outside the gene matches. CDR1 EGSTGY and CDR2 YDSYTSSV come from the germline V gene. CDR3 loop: CATWDGTRATGWFKIF. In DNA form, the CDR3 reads TGTGCCACCTGGGATGGGACGAGGGCCACTGGTTGGTTCAAGATATTT.

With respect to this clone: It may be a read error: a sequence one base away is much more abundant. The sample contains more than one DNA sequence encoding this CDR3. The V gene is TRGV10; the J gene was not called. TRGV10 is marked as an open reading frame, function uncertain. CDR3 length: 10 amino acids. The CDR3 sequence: CAACCREKLF. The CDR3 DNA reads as TGTGCTGCGTGCTGCCGGGAGAAACTCTTC.